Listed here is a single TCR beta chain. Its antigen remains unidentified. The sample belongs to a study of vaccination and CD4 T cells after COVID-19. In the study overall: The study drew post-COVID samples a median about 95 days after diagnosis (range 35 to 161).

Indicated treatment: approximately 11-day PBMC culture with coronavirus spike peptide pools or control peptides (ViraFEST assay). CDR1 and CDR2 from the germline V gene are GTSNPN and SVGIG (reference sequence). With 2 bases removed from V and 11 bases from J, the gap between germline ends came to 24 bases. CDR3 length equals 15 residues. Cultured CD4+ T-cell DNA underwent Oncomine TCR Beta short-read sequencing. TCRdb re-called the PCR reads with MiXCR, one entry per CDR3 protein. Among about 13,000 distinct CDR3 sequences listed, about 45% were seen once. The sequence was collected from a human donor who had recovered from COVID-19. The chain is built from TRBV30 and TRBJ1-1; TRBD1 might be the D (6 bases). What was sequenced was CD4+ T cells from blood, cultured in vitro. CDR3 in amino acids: CAWSPSANGAQGAFF. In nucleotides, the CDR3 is TGTGCCTGGAGTCCCAGCGCGAATGGCGCCCAGGGGGCTTTCTTT.